This T cell receptor (beta chain) was documented in a study of cytomegalovirus exposure and HLA in healthy donors. The overall study: Within an early data release were about 85 million unique TCRs drawn from HLA-typed donors. Genotyping of roughly 400 donors showed that over 80% belonged to the Caucasian-associated ancestry cluster. Points from the study as a whole: Most of the TCR beta V segments (in an earlier analysis) were productive either about 87% or about 30% of the time. In a later analysis, CMV-associated beta chains were mostly HLA-associated, it appeared.

Trimming removed 3 bases from V and 5 bases from J, with 17 bases in between. This CDR3 has 15 residues. CDR1 and CDR2 from the germline V gene are GTSNPN and SVGIG (reference sequence). The PCR used 60 Vbeta and 13 Jbeta primers. TCRdb's copy holds only in-frame clones and misses some; the assay was immunoSEQ multiplex PCR. The profile shows under 250,000 clones, 65% to 85% of them singletons. This clone was observed a few times. Its specificity is not known. The J gene is TRBJ1-5, the V gene TRBV30, with D perhaps matching TRBD1 (6 bases). The specimen sequenced was PBMCs. This clonotype was sampled from a boy aged 2 to 10 in good health and CMV-seronegative. The CDR3 here is CAWRRGTLGDQPQHF. CDR3 nucleotide sequence: TGTGCCTGGAGGCGGGGGACACTCGGAGATCAGCCCCAGCATTTT.